Detailed here is one T cell receptor beta chain. Its antigen is as yet unknown. This entry comes from a study of T cell responses to AZD1222 COVID-19 vaccine. Clones were read by immunoSEQ multiplex PCR, and TCRdb kept only the in-frame ones, dropping some. There are 55,000 to 85,000 clones in the sample; about 83% occur only once, and 9.8% lies in the top ten. Trimming removed 6 bases at V and 4 bases at J, with 12 bases between. Germline-derived CDR1 and CDR2 are MNHEY and SVGAGI. The CDR3 sequence is 13 residues long. Study results and limitations: Baseline seropositives among AZD1222 recipients totaled only five or six. Vaccine-related CD4 TCRs covered spike, predominating at 160-218 and 743-854. White British people made up most donors, females outnumbered males, and clonal diversity was possibly underestimated.

V gene TRBV6-5 combines with J gene TRBJ1-2; no clear D gene. The clonotype originates from an adult in good health. Sequences were derived from peripheral blood, sampled on day 0 of AZD1222 vaccination. The CDR3 protein is CASSDQGLYGYTF. CDR3 in DNA: TGTGCCAGCAGCGACCAAGGGCTCTATGGCTACACCTTC.